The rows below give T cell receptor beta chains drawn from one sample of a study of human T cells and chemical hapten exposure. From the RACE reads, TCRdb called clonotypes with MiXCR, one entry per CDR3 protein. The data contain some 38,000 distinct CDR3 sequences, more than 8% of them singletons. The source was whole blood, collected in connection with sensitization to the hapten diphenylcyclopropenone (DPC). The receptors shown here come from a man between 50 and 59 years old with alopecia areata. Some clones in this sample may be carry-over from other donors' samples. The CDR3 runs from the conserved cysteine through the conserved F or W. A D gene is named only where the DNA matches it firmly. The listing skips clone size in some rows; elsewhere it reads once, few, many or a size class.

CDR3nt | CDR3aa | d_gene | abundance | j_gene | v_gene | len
TGTGCTAGTGGTTCGAAGGGACAGGGCCAGACCTACGAGCAGTACTTC | CASGSKGQGQTYEQYF | TRBD1 | many | TRBJ2-7 | TRBV12-5 | 16
TGCAGCGGGGGGGGTAACCAAGAGACCCAGTACTTC | CSGGGNQETQYF | TRBD2 | NA | TRBJ2-5 | TRBV29-1 | 12
TGTGCCAGCAGCTTCCAGCGGGAGGTCGCAGATACGCAGTATTTT | CASSFQREVADTQYF | TRBD2 | many | TRBJ2-3 | TRBV5-5 | 15
TGTGCCACCAGCACCCAGAAAGACACTGAAGCTTTCTTT | CATSTQKDTEAFF | NA | many | TRBJ1-1 | TRBV15 | 13
TGTGCCAGCAGTTATGGGACAGTCTATAGCAATCAGCCCCAGCATTTT | CASSYGTVYSNQPQHF | TRBD1 | many | TRBJ1-5 | TRBV6-6 | 16
TGTGCCAGCAGTCCCCAGGACAGGGTCACTGAAGCTTTCTTT | CASSPQDRVTEAFF | TRBD1 | many | TRBJ1-1 | TRBV27 | 14
TGTGCCAGCAGTCTCCGGACCCCATACGAGCAGTACTTC | CASSLRTPYEQYF | NA | few | TRBJ2-7 | TRBV12-3/TRBV12-4 | 13
TGTGCCAGCAGGGTGGGCGGGAGCGGCTCCTATGGCTACACCTTC | CASRVGGSGSYGYTF | NA | few | TRBJ1-2 | TRBV6-6 | 15
TGTGCCAGCAGCTCAGCAGGGGTTCATGGCTACACCTTC | CASSSAGVHGYTF | NA | NA | TRBJ1-2 | TRBV5-6 | 13
TGCAGTGCCGGGACAGGGGGCATTGGTGAGCAGTTCTTC | CSAGTGGIGEQFF | TRBD1 | medium-sized | TRBJ2-1 | TRBV29-1 | 13
TGTGCCAGCAGGCTAGCGGGAGGCAATGAGCAGTTCTTC | CASRLAGGNEQFF | TRBD2 | NA | TRBJ2-1 | TRBV27 | 13
TGTGCCTGGAGTGAGGTTAGCGGGAGGGCCGGCTCCCAGTACTTC | CAWSEVSGRAGSQYF | TRBD2 | many | TRBJ2-5 | TRBV30 | 15
TGTGCCAGCAGCCAAGGGGTGCCTAGCGCCAACAATGAGCAGTTCTTC | CASSQGVPSANNEQFF | NA | many | TRBJ2-1 | TRBV3-1 | 16
TGTGCCAGTGCACAGGGTACCTATGGCTACACCTTC | CASAQGTYGYTF | NA | few | TRBJ1-2 | TRBV28 | 12
TGTGCCAGCAGCATAGGACAGGGTGCCGCTTTCTTT | CASSIGQGAAFF | TRBD1 | many | TRBJ1-1 | TRBV11-2 | 12
TGTGCCAGCAGCTTAGCGGCCCAGATGAACACTGAAGCTTTCTTT | CASSLAAQMNTEAFF | NA | few | TRBJ1-1 | TRBV7-2 | 15
TGTGCCAGCAGCTCCCGTACAGGGTACTCCGACTATGGCTACACCTTC | CASSSRTGYSDYGYTF | NA | many | TRBJ1-2 | TRBV7-9 | 16
TGCAGCGCCGACAGGGGCCAAGAGACCCAGTACTTC | CSADRGQETQYF | TRBD1 | few | TRBJ2-5 | TRBV29-1 | 12
TGTGCCAGCAGTCGGGACATTGGAGGTAACTATGGCTACACCTTC | CASSRDIGGNYGYTF | NA | NA | TRBJ1-2 | TRBV28 | 15
TGCGCCAGCAGCTTGGTCCTAGCCCGGGCCTACAATGAGCAGTTCTTC | CASSLVLARAYNEQFF | NA | many | TRBJ2-1 | TRBV5-1 | 16
TGTGCCAGCAGCCAAGACATACAATCCGCCTGGGGAAACACCATATATTTT | CASSQDIQSAWGNTIYF | NA | many | TRBJ1-3 | TRBV3-1 | 17
TGTGCCAGCAGTTTTCCGGGACACTTGAACACTGAAGCTTTCTTT | CASSFPGHLNTEAFF | NA | many | TRBJ1-1 | TRBV28 | 15
TGTGCCAGCAGTTCACATCAGGTGCCCTATGGCTACACCTTC | CASSSHQVPYGYTF | NA | NA | TRBJ1-2 | TRBV28 | 14
TGTGCCAGCAGCGTAGAGGGACAGGGGGCTAGCATTCAGTACTTC | CASSVEGQGASIQYF | TRBD1 | few | TRBJ2-4 | TRBV9 | 15
TGTGCCAGCAAACTAGGGGACACTATGTCCTACGAGCAGTACTTC | CASKLGDTMSYEQYF | NA | many | TRBJ2-7 | TRBV7-8 | 15
TGCAGCGTTGGTAGCGGGACGAACACCGGGGAGCTGTTTTTT | CSVGSGTNTGELFF | TRBD2 | many | TRBJ2-2 | TRBV29-1 | 14
TGTGCCAGCAGCTTAGCGGCGGGAGGGAATGAGCAGTTCTTC | CASSLAAGGNEQFF | TRBD2 | NA | TRBJ2-1 | TRBV7-9 | 14
TGTGCCAGCAGCTTAGATACGGGGGGACCTTCACCCCTCCACTTT | CASSLDTGGPSPLHF | NA | many | TRBJ1-6 | TRBV11-2 | 15
TGTGCTAGCAGCTTATCAGTGACTGATTCCTACGAGCAGTACTTC | CASSLSVTDSYEQYF | NA | NA | TRBJ2-7 | TRBV7-7 | 15
TGTGCCAGCAGTTTAGGAAGGGGCGGCTCCTATAATTCACCCCTCCACTTT | CASSLGRGGSYNSPLHF | NA | many | TRBJ1-6 | TRBV27 | 17
TGTGCCTGGAGTGATACAGCGATCTACGAGCAGTACTTC | CAWSDTAIYEQYF | NA | many | TRBJ2-7 | TRBV30 | 13
TGCAGCGTTGAAGATGGGACAGGTAATTACGCTTTCTTT | CSVEDGTGNYAFF | TRBD1 | NA | TRBJ1-1 | TRBV29-1 | 13
TGTGCCAGCTCACCGCAACATCCCGGGACAACAATCAATCAGCCCCAGCATTTT | CASSPQHPGTTINQPQHF | NA | many | TRBJ1-5 | TRBV18 | 18
TGTGCCAGTACCGGACAGAATCAGCCCCAGCATTTT | CASTGQNQPQHF | NA | many | TRBJ1-5 | TRBV19 | 12
TGTGCCTGGAAGAATTTTGACAGAAGCTATGGCTACACCTTC | CAWKNFDRSYGYTF | NA | many | TRBJ1-2 | TRBV30 | 14
TGTGCCAGCAGTTATCGACTAGCGGGAGGGGACGAGCAGTACTTC | CASSYRLAGGDEQYF | TRBD2 | few | TRBJ2-7 | TRBV6-6 | 15
TGTGCCAGCAGATCTGGGATCGGGCAGTTCTTC | CASRSGIGQFF | NA | few | TRBJ2-1 | TRBV5-4 | 11
TGTGCCAGCAGCCCCGGGACATCGAACACCGGGGAGCTGTTTTTT | CASSPGTSNTGELFF | NA | many | TRBJ2-2 | TRBV14 | 15
TGTGCCAGCAGCCCTAGAGTCACCGGGGAGCTGTTTTTT | CASSPRVTGELFF | NA | NA | TRBJ2-2 | TRBV11-1 | 13
TGTGCCAGCAGCCCCGACGAAACCAAGGGGCAGTTCTTC | CASSPDETKGQFF | NA | few | TRBJ2-1 | TRBV7-9 | 13
TGTGCCAGCTACGGGACAGGGGTTGCAGATACGCAGTATTTT | CASYGTGVADTQYF | TRBD1 | many | TRBJ2-3 | TRBV28 | 14
TGTGCCAGCAGTTCTAGCCGGAAAAGCGGGAGGTGGTCCTACAATGAGCAGTTCTTC | CASSSSRKSGRWSYNEQFF | TRBD2 | many | TRBJ2-1 | TRBV5-4 | 19